This TCR beta chain was captured by sequencing in a study of identical twins. This clonotype was seen many times. One entry per CDR3 protein, called by TCRdb with MiXCR from the 5' RACE reads. The repertoire holds fewer than 450,000 distinct CDR3 sequences, with 7% to 9.5% as singletons. Germline V gene lookup returns CDR1 SGHRS and CDR2 YFSETQ. Losses at the gene ends were 0 bases for V and 6 bases for J; bases not matched to a gene: 5. The CDR3 is 15 amino acids. The sequence derives from a woman aged 45-65 years in good health. What was sequenced was naive T cells sorted from blood. The chain uses TRBV5-1 and TRBJ2-1; 8 nucleotides line up with TRBD1. This CDR3 reads CASSLEAGGFNEQFF. The CDR3 DNA follows: TGCGCCAGCAGCTTGGAGGCAGGGGGCTTCAATGAGCAGTTCTTC. Drawing the rest from reference TRBV5-1 and TRBJ2-1, the complete variable domain is KAGVTQTPRYLIKTRGQQVTLSCSPISGHRSVSWYQQTPGQGLQFLFEYFSETQRNKGNFPGRFSGRQFSNSRSEMNVSTLELGDSALYLCASSLEAGGFNEQFFGPGTRLTVL.